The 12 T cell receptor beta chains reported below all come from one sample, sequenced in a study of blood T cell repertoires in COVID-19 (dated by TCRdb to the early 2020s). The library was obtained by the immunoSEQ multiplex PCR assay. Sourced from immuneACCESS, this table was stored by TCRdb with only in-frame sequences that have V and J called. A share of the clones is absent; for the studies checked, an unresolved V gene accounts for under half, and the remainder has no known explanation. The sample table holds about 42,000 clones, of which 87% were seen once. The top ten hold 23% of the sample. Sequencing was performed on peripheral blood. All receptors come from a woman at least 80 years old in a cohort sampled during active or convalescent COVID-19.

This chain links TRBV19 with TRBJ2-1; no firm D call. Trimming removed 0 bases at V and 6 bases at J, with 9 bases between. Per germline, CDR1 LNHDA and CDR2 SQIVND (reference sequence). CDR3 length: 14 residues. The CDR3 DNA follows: TGTGCCAGTAGTATAGAACTAACGCGCAATGAGCAGTTCTTC. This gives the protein CASSIELTRNEQFF.

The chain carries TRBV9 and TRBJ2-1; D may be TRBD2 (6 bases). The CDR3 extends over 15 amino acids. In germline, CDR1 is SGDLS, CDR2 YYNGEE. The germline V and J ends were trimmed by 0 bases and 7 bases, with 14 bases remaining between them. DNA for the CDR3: TGTGCCAGCAGCGTAGTGGGGGGAGCCCCGAATGAGCAGTTCTTC. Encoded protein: CASSVVGGAPNEQFF.

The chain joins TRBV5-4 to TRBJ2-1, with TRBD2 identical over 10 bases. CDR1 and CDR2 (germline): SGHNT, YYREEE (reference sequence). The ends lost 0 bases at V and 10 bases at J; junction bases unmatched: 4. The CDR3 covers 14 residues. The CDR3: CASSLGLAGGEQFF. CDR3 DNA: TGTGCCAGCAGCTTGGGATTAGCGGGAGGAGAGCAGTTCTTC.

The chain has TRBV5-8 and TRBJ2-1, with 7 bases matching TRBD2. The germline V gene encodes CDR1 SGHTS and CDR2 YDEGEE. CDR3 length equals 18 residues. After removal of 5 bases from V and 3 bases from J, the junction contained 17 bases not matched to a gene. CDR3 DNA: TGTGCCAGCAGTAAAGTTGGCCACTTCCAGCGGGGCTACAATGAGCAGTTCTTC. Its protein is CASSKVGHFQRGYNEQFF.

The chain's CDR3 is CASSLAGGEETQYF. DNA for the CDR3: TGCGCCAGCAGCTTGGCAGGGGGCGAAGAGACCCAGTACTTC. The rearrangement joins TRBV5-1 to TRBJ2-5, with TRBD1 matching 8 bases. In germline, CDR1 is SGHRS, CDR2 YFSETQ. This CDR3 region has 14 residues. The V gene end was trimmed by 0 bases and the J gene end by 3 bases; junction bases not matched to a gene: 1.

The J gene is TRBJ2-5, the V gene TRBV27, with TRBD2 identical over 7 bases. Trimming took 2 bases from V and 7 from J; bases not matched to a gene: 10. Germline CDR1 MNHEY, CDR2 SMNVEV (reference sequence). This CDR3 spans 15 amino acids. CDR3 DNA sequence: TGTGCCAGCAGTTTAGGTCTCGGGGGGATAGGGACCCAGTACTTC. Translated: CASSLGLGGIGTQYF.

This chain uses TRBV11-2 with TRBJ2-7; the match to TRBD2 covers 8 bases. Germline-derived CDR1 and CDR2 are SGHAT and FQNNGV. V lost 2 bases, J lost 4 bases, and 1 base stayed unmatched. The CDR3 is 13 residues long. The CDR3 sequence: CASSLRGGYEQYF. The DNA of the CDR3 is TGTGCCAGCAGCTTACGCGGGGGGTACGAGCAGTACTTC.

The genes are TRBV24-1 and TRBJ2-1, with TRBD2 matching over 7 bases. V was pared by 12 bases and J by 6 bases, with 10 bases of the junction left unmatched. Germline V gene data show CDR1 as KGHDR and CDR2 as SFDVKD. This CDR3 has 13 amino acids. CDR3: CAVSGGYSNEQFF. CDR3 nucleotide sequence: TGTGCCGTCTCCGGGGGGTATTCCAATGAGCAGTTCTTC.

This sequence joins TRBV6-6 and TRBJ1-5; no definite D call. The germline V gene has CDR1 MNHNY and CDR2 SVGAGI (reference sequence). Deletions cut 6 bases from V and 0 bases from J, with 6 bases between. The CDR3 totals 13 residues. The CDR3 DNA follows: TGTGCCAGCAGGGGCAATAGCAATCAGCCCCAGCATTTT. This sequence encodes CASRGNSNQPQHF.

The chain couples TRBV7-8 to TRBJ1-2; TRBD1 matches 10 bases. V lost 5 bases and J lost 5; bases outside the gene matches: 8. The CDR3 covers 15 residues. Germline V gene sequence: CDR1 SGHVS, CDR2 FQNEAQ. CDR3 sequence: CASSHRLGQGYGYTF. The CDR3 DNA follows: TGTGCCAGCAGCCACCGTTTGGGACAGGGGTATGGCTACACCTTC.

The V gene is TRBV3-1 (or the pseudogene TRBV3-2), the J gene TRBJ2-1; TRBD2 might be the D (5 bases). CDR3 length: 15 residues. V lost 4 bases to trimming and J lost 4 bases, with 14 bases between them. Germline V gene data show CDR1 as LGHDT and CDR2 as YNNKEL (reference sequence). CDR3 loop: CASSPRGRGYNEQFF. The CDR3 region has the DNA TGTGCCAGCAGCCCGCGAGGACGGGGTTACAATGAGCAGTTCTTC.

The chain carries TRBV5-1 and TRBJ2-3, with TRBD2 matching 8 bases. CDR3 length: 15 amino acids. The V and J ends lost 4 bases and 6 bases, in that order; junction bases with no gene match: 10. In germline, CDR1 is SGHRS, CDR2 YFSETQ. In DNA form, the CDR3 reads TGCGCCAGCAGCGGGAGCGGGAGTGGAACGGATACGCAGTATTTT. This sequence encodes CASSGSGSGTDTQYF.